Listed here are 28 T cell receptor beta chains from one sample, sequenced in a study of blood T cell repertoires in COVID-19. Sequencing was performed with immunoSEQ multiplex PCR; in TCRdb, only in-frame clones are kept and a portion is missing. The sample yields 250,000 to 350,000 clones, approximately 89% seen once. The sample taken for sequencing was PBMCs or T cells enriched from blood (not recorded which). Source of these receptors: a woman in her thirties who had recovered from COVID-19.

The gene calls are TRBV7-2 and TRBJ2-1, with D possibly TRBD2 on 5 matching bases. The CDR3 runs to 15 residues. Deletions cut 5 bases from V and 3 bases from J, with 14 bases between. The germline V gene has CDR1 SGHTA and CDR2 FQGNSA. The DNA of the CDR3 is TGTGCCAGCAGCCCCCCCGCGGGCAACTACAATGAGCAGTTCTTC. Translating gives CASSPPAGNYNEQFF.

The rearrangement uses TRBV7-2 and TRBJ2-5, with 8 bases aligning to TRBD2. The V segment lost 3 bases and the J segment 0 bases; nucleotides outside the gene matches: 3. CDR3 size: 15 residues. Germline V gene data show CDR1 as SGHTA and CDR2 as FQGNSA. The DNA of the CDR3 is TGTGCCAGCAGCTTGCCTAGCGGGTACCAAGAGACCCAGTACTTC. Residues: CASSLPSGYQETQYF.

The V gene is TRBV24-1, the J gene TRBJ2-5; 12 positions match TRBD2. Germline V gene data show CDR1 as KGHDR and CDR2 as SFDVKD. This CDR3 has 16 residues. V was pared by 5 bases and J by 5 bases, with 8 bases of the junction left unmatched. CDR3 in DNA: TGTGCCACCAGTGCTAGCGGGGGGGTCATGGCGGAGACCCAGTACTTC. Its protein is CATSASGGVMAETQYF.

V usage is TRBV19 and J usage is TRBJ1-4; D gene ambiguous. Germline V gene sequence: CDR1 LNHDA, CDR2 SQIVND (reference sequence). The V gene lost 6 bases and the J gene lost 7 bases, with 12 bases spanning the gap. This CDR3 is 13 amino acids long. Here the CDR3 reads CASRQHDGEKLFF. The DNA of the CDR3 is TGTGCCAGTAGACAGCACGACGGTGAAAAACTGTTTTTT.

This chain links TRBV7-6 with TRBJ2-5; TRBD2 is a possible D gene (5 bases). The V gene lost 5 bases and the J gene lost 2 bases, with 18 bases spanning the gap. This CDR3 comprises 16 residues. CDR1 is SGHVS and CDR2 is FNYEAQ in the germline V gene. The CDR3 loop reads CASSHGSLRGQETQYF. CDR3 sequence (DNA): TGTGCCAGCAGCCATGGGTCGCTACGAGGGCAAGAGACCCAGTACTTC.

With respect to this clone: Other DNA sequences in this specimen translate into the identical CDR3. The V call is TRBV6-5, the J call TRBJ1-1; maybe TRBD1 (6 bases). Germline lookup yields CDR1 MNHEY and CDR2 SVGAGI. CDR3 length equals 13 residues. The V gene lost 6 bases and the J gene lost 1 base, with 9 bases spanning the gap. DNA for the CDR3: TGTGCCAGCAGCTGGACAGAGAACACTGAAGCTTTCTTT. Protein sequence: CASSWTENTEAFF.

The chain employs TRBV11-1 and TRBJ2-2, with D uncertain. Trimming pared 3 bases from V and 8 bases from J, leaving 7 bases between. Looked up from germline, CDR1 is SGHAT and CDR2 is FQDESV (reference sequence). This CDR3 comprises 12 residues. The CDR3 region is CASSFSFGELFF. The CDR3 nucleotides are TGTGCCAGCAGCTTTTCCTTTGGGGAGCTGTTTTTT.

This rearrangement joins TRBV4-2 to TRBJ1-4, with 8 bases that match TRBD1. Germline CDR1 LGHNA, CDR2 YNFKEQ. Trimming cost V 8 bases and J 5 bases; bases outside gene matches: 7. The CDR3 is 14 amino acids. The chain's CDR3 is CASSVDRVNEKLFF. The CDR3 nucleotides are TGTGCCAGCTCCGTGGACAGGGTGAATGAAAAACTGTTTTTT.

The chain recombines TRBV6-5 with TRBJ1-3; perhaps TRBD1 as D (5 bases). This CDR3 is built from 15 residues. The ends were cut back, 4 bases at V and 0 bases at J, with 10 bases in the middle. CDR1 is MNHEY, CDR2 SVGAGI, per germline. The CDR3, as DNA: TGTGCCAGCAGTTCTAGGGGTTACTCTGGAAACACCATATATTTT. This encodes CASSSRGYSGNTIYF.

V is TRBV7-6 and J is TRBJ1-1; 9 bases fit TRBD1. The J segment lost 1 base and the V segment lost 5 bases, leaving 5 bases of the junction unmatched. Per the germline V gene, CDR1 is SGHVS and CDR2 is FNYEAQ. This CDR3 is built from 15 residues. Here the CDR3 reads CASSPRDRANTEAFF. In DNA form, the CDR3 reads TGTGCCAGCAGCCCGCGGGACAGGGCGAACACTGAAGCTTTCTTT.

The CDR3 sequence: CASSLIQGANTEAFF. In DNA, the CDR3 is TGTGCCAGCAGTCTTATCCAGGGGGCGAACACTGAAGCTTTCTTT. This chain joins TRBV14 and TRBJ1-1; 8 bases line up with TRBD1. V lost 6 bases and J lost 1; bases outside the gene matches: 7. Germline loops: CDR1 SGHDN, CDR2 FVKESK. This CDR3 contains 15 residues. Full variable domain (outside the CDR3, taken from reference TRBV14 and TRBJ1-1): EAGVTQFPSHSVIEKGQTVTLRCDPISGHDNLYWYRRVMGKEIKFLLHFVKESKQDESGMPNNRFLAERTGGTYSTLKVQPAELEDSGVYFCASSLIQGANTEAFFGQGTRLTVV.

This CDR3 is CASSLSEAGPNTGELFF. CDR3 DNA sequence: TGTGCCAGCAGTTTATCCGAGGCAGGGCCGAACACCGGGGAGCTGTTTTTT. V and J are TRBV27 and TRBJ2-2; a possible D gene is TRBD1 (5 bases). V dropped 0 bases and J dropped 0 bases, with 11 bases sitting between them. The germline V gene encodes CDR1 MNHEY and CDR2 SMNVEV (reference sequence). The CDR3 length is 17 residues.

The chain employs TRBV28 and TRBJ1-6, with a tentative D call TRBD1 (6 bases). Deletions cut 8 bases from V and 7 bases from J, with 15 bases between. This CDR3 is 14 amino acids long. From germline, CDR1 is MDHEN and CDR2 SYDVKM. For the CDR3, the DNA is TGTGCCAGCCACCACAGGGAGAGGAATTCACCCCTCCACTTT. This sequence encodes CASHHRERNSPLHF.

This rearrangement joins TRBV5-6 to TRBJ1-2; 8 bases line up with TRBD1. This CDR3 region has 12 residues. The trim removed 10 bases at V and 4 bases at J, leaving 6 bases unmatched. The V gene's germline CDR1 is SGHDT and CDR2 YYEEEE. DNA for the CDR3: TGTGCCTCTAACAGGGGGTTCTATGGCTACACCTTC. Its translation is CASNRGFYGYTF.

This chain joins TRBV28 and TRBJ2-7; the match to TRBD1 covers 7 bases. Unmatched junction bases numbered 7, after V lost 6 bases and J lost 5 bases. From germline, CDR1 is MDHEN and CDR2 SYDVKM. This CDR3 spans 13 amino acids. CDR3 nucleotides: TGTGCCAGCAGCCTGGGACAGACGGACGAGCAGTACTTC. It yields the protein CASSLGQTDEQYF.

This sequence joins TRBV5-8 and TRBJ2-7; no clear D gene. Trimming removed 0 bases from V and 2 bases from J, with 12 bases in between. CDR1 is SGHTS, CDR2 YDEGEE, per germline. CDR3 size: 15 residues. CDR3 region: CASSLGAVDTYEQYF. The CDR3 nucleotides are TGTGCCAGCAGCTTGGGTGCAGTTGACACCTACGAGCAGTACTTC. Combining the CDR3 with reference TRBV5-8 and TRBJ2-7 gives the whole variable domain EAGVTQSPTHLIKTRGQQATLRCSPISGHTSVYWYQQALGLGLQFLLWYDEGEERNRGNFPPRFSGRQFPNYSSELNVNALELEDSALYLCASSLGAVDTYEQYFGPGTRLTVT.

The chain combines TRBV5-1 with TRBJ1-4; TRBD1 matches at 12 bases. The V segment lost 4 bases and the J segment 7 bases; nucleotides outside the gene matches: 5. Germline V gives CDR1 SGHRS, CDR2 YFSETQ. This CDR3 spans 15 amino acids. The CDR3 region has the DNA TGCGCCAGCAGCCTGGGGACAGGGGGCCGTGAAAAACTGTTTTTT. This translates into CASSLGTGGREKLFF.

V and J are TRBV29-1 and TRBJ1-3, with D unresolved. CDR3 length: 15 amino acids. Trimming stripped 6 bases from V and 2 bases from J, with 17 bases between. Germline V gene lookup returns CDR1 SQVTM and CDR2 ANQGSEA. The DNA of the CDR3 is TGCAGCGTCGAGACTAGTCTTCCAGCTGGAAACACCATATATTTT. Amino acid sequence: CSVETSLPAGNTIYF.

The J gene is TRBJ1-6, the V gene TRBV5-5; D is unresolved. Germline V gene lookup returns CDR1 SGHKS and CDR2 YYEKEE (reference sequence). V was trimmed by 1 base and J by 6 bases, leaving 8 bases between them. The CDR3 has 14 residues. Here the CDR3 reads CASSLSGPNSPLHF. The CDR3 bases are TGTGCCAGCAGCTTGAGCGGTCCTAATTCACCCCTCCACTTT.

This chain links TRBV29-1 with TRBJ1-1; D remains unclear. Trimming pared 7 bases from V and 1 base from J, leaving 19 bases between. This CDR3 is built from 15 residues. Germline V gene sequence: CDR1 SQVTM, CDR2 ANQGSEA. CDR3 amino acids: CSGEGAPAGNTEAFF. The CDR3 bases are TGCAGCGGAGAGGGCGCCCCAGCTGGGAACACTGAAGCTTTCTTT.

J is TRBJ2-1 and V is TRBV11-2, with D possibly being TRBD1 (5 bases). There are 13 residues in the CDR3. The V gene lost 3 bases and the J gene lost 8 bases, with 11 bases spanning the gap. The germline V gene has CDR1 SGHAT and CDR2 FQNNGV. CDR3 protein: CASSLDQGDEQFF. Here the CDR3 DNA reads TGTGCCAGCAGCTTGGACCAGGGCGATGAGCAGTTCTTC.

V and J are TRBV2 and TRBJ2-5; D possibly corresponds to TRBD2 (6 bases). The CDR3 runs to 13 residues. With 9 bases removed from V and 1 base from J, the gap between germline ends came to 12 bases. From germline, CDR1 is SNHLY and CDR2 FYNNEI. The CDR3 is CASHRDSQETQYF. Here the CDR3 DNA reads TGTGCCAGTCACCGGGACTCCCAAGAGACCCAGTACTTC. Together with reference TRBV2 and TRBJ2-5, the CDR3 gives the full variable domain: EPEVTQTPSHQVTQMGQEVILRCVPISNHLYFYWYRQILGQKVEFLVSFYNNEISEKSEIFDDQFSVERPDGSNFTLKIRSTKLEDSAMYFCASHRDSQETQYFGPGTRLLVL.

The chain employs TRBV9 and TRBJ2-1; 8 bases line up with TRBD1. With V trimmed by 2 bases and J by 9 bases, 7 bases remained unmatched. This CDR3 is built from 14 residues. Germline CDR1 reads SGDLS; CDR2 reads YYNGEE. CDR3 sequence: CASSVSGGGAEQFF. The DNA for the CDR3 is TGTGCCAGCAGCGTGTCAGGGGGCGGGGCTGAGCAGTTCTTC. Based on the CDR3 plus reference TRBV9 and TRBJ2-1, the full variable domain is DSGVTQTPKHLITATGQRVTLRCSPRSGDLSVYWYQQSLDQGLQFLIQYYNGEERAKGNILERFSAQQFPDLHSELNLSSLELGDSALYFCASSVSGGGAEQFFGPGTRLTVL.

The chain is built from TRBV7-9 and TRBJ1-2; 9 bases match TRBD1. The CDR3 is 13 residues long. V lost 4 bases, J lost 7 bases, and 4 bases stayed unmatched. Germline values: CDR1 SEHNR, CDR2 FQNEAQ (reference sequence). CDR3 DNA: TGTGCCAGCAGCTGGGGACAGGGACTTGGCTACACCTTC. Translating gives CASSWGQGLGYTF.

The V gene is TRBV19, the J gene TRBJ1-4; a weak D match, TRBD1 (6 bases). The ends were cut back, 7 bases at V and 8 bases at J, with 20 bases in the middle. Germline V lookup: CDR1 LNHDA, CDR2 SQIVND (reference sequence). The CDR3 extends over 15 amino acids. The CDR3 region has the DNA TGTGCCAGTACCGCCCGTGGGGGGGCTTACGAAAAACTGTTTTTT. Translating it yields CASTARGGAYEKLFF. Using reference TRBV19 and TRBJ1-4 for the parts outside the CDR3, the full variable domain is DGGITQSPKYLFRKEGQNVTLSCEQNLNHDAMYWYRQDPGQGLRLIYYSQIVNDFQKGDIAEGYSVSREKKESFPLTVTSAQKNPTAFYLCASTARGGAYEKLFFGSGTQLSVL.

The rearrangement joins TRBV27 to TRBJ1-5, with D possibly TRBD1 on 5 matching bases. The germline V gene has CDR1 MNHEY and CDR2 SMNVEV (reference sequence). Trimming stripped 5 bases from V and 7 bases from J, with 21 bases between. The CDR3 length is 16 residues. CDR3 sequence: CASSLGFGGSRQPQHF. As DNA, the CDR3 is TGTGCCAGCAGTCTAGGGTTTGGGGGGTCCCGACAGCCCCAGCATTTT.

The gene calls are TRBV9 and TRBJ2-1; 7 positions agree with TRBD2. The CDR3 length is 17 residues. Trimming removed 0 bases from V and 4 bases from J; junction bases left unmatched: 10. Germline lookup yields CDR1 SGDLS and CDR2 YYNGEE. CDR3 sequence: CASSVEERGAFYNEQFF. The CDR3 nucleotides read TGTGCCAGCAGCGTAGAGGAGCGGGGCGCCTTTTACAATGAGCAGTTCTTC.

This chain uses TRBV23-1 with TRBJ1-1; D call uncertain. TRBV23-1 is treated as an ORF (open reading frame) with a function not yet certain. CDR3 length: 16 residues. V was clipped by 8 bases and J by 4 bases, with 23 bases between them. CDR3 in amino acids: CASPEGEEGGGTEAFF. DNA of the CDR3: TGCGCCAGCCCTGAGGGAGAGGAGGGAGGTGGCACTGAAGCTTTCTTT.